The 14 T cell receptor beta chains reported below all come from one sample, sequenced in a study of cytomegalovirus exposure and HLA in healthy donors. PCR used 60 Vbeta primers and 13 Jbeta primers. Using immunoSEQ multiplex PCR, the repertoire was profiled, and TCRdb retains in-frame clones only, with some absent. The profile shows about 240,000 clones, about 80% of them singletons. Sequencing input: PBMCs. The source is a woman aged 55-69 years in good health and CMV-seropositive.

The CDR3 loop reads CASSPRAGGTGDEKLFF. CDR3 bases: TGTGCCAGCAGCCCACGGGCGGGCGGGACAGGGGATGAAAAACTGTTTTTT. This chain uses TRBV7-2 with TRBJ1-4, with 10 bases matching TRBD1. The V gene's germline CDR1 is SGHTA and CDR2 FQGNSA. V lost 5 bases, J lost 6 bases, and 12 bases stayed unmatched. The CDR3 is made up of 17 amino acids.

The chain couples TRBV5-1 to TRBJ2-2; D unresolved. V lost 4 bases, J lost 9 bases, and 16 bases lay in between. This CDR3 is 14 amino acids long. Germline values: CDR1 SGHRS, CDR2 YFSETQ. Here the CDR3 DNA reads TGCGCCAGCAGCGGAACACCTCCAGGCAGGGAGCTGTTTTTT. The encoded protein is CASSGTPPGRELFF.

The chain employs TRBV7-2 and TRBJ1-5; 8 nucleotides match TRBD1. Germline CDR1 and CDR2: SGHTA and FQGNSA. Trimming at V came to 4 bases and at J to 3 bases, leaving 5 bases not matched to a gene. The length of the CDR3 is 15 residues. The CDR3 spells CASSSGDRFNQPQHF. CDR3 bases: TGTGCCAGCAGCTCAGGGGACAGGTTCAATCAGCCCCAGCATTTT.

The chain links TRBV6-1 to TRBJ1-1, with a possible D match to TRBD1 (6 bases). Between the trimmed V and J ends, which lost 7 bases and 5 bases, there was a span of 20 bases. CDR1 and CDR2 (germline): MNHNS, SASEGT. The CDR3 has 15 amino acids. CDR3 protein: CASITGTSERTEAFF. CDR3 nucleotides: TGTGCCAGCATTACGGGGACATCGGAAAGGACTGAAGCTTTCTTT.

The chain combines TRBV4-1 with TRBJ2-2, with D possibly TRBD1 on 6 matching bases. The CDR3 loop spans 15 amino acids. Trimming removed 3 bases from V and 6 bases from J, with 14 bases in between. The germline V gene encodes CDR1 MGHRA and CDR2 YSYEKL. In DNA, the CDR3 is TGCGCCAGCAGCCAGGGCGGACAGTTCGCCGGGGAGCTGTTTTTT. Translated, it gives CASSQGGQFAGELFF.

The rearrangement joins TRBV5-4 to TRBJ1-2; 7 bases fit TRBD1. V shed 0 bases, J shed 13 bases, and the junction held 15 bases outside the gene matches. This CDR3 spans 15 amino acids. The germline V gene encodes CDR1 SGHNT and CDR2 YYREEE (reference sequence). DNA of the CDR3: TGTGCCAGCAGCTTGGCCGGAGGGGACAGCCCCAGGTGCACCTTC. Amino acid sequence: CASSLAGGDSPRCTF.

A remark on this clone: Germline and junction disagree at one end, which may indicate a read error. The CDR3 DNA sequence: TGCGCCAGCAGGAATACAGGGTCCCACTTT. Translation gives CASRNTGSHF. The rearrangement uses TRBV5-1 and TRBJ1-1, with D maybe TRBD1 (6 bases). CDR3 length: 10 amino acids. CDR1 is SGHRS, CDR2 YFSETQ, per germline.

This clone appeared a few times. The CDR3 coding sequence is TGTGCCAGCAGCTTAAACTCAGGATCACCCCTCCACTTT. This encodes CASSLNSGSPLHF. The rearrangement uses TRBV7-2 and TRBJ1-6; D remains ambiguous. Trimming shortened V by 2 bases and J by 10 bases, and 9 bases separated the two germline ends. Germline CDR1 reads SGHTA; CDR2 reads FQGNSA. The CDR3 covers 13 residues. Complete variable domain (other parts from reference TRBV7-2 and TRBJ1-6): GAGVSQSPSNKVTEKGKDVELRCDPISGHTALYWYRQSLGQGLEFLIYFQGNSAPDKSGLPSDRFSAERTGGSVSTLTIQRTQQEDSAVYLCASSLNSGSPLHFGNGTRLTVT.

The gene calls are TRBV7-9 and TRBJ1-1, with 8 bases aligning to TRBD1. Germline CDR1 and CDR2: SEHNR and FQNEAQ (reference sequence). Trimming removed 6 bases from V and 0 bases from J; junction bases left unmatched: 6. The CDR3 is 15 amino acids. In DNA form, the CDR3 reads TGTGCCAGCAGTCCTGGACAGGGAATGAACACTGAAGCTTTCTTT. It is translated as CASSPGQGMNTEAFF.

The chain recombines TRBV7-2 with TRBJ1-4; TRBD1 matches at 7 bases. The V and J ends lost 5 bases and 5 bases, in that order; junction bases with no gene match: 8. Looked up from germline, CDR1 is SGHTA and CDR2 is FQGNSA. The CDR3 is 15 residues long. The CDR3 sequence is CASSTQTGPNEKLFF. The DNA for the CDR3 is TGTGCCAGCAGCACACAGACAGGGCCAAATGAAAAACTGTTTTTT. The full variable domain, in which reference TRBV7-2 and TRBJ1-4 provide the parts outside the CDR3, is GAGVSQSPSNKVTEKGKDVELRCDPISGHTALYWYRQSLGQGLEFLIYFQGNSAPDKSGLPSDRFSAERTGGSVSTLTIQRTQQEDSAVYLCASSTQTGPNEKLFFGSGTQLSVL.

There are a few counts of this clone. The identical CDR3 is also encoded by other nucleotide sequences in the sample. The chain carries TRBV5-1 and TRBJ1-1, with D perhaps matching TRBD1 (5 bases). Germline V gene data show CDR1 as SGHRS and CDR2 as YFSETQ. The CDR3 runs 14 residues. Trimming stripped 0 bases from V and 2 bases from J, with 8 bases between. CDR3 in amino acids: CASSLDGANTEAFF. The CDR3, as DNA: TGCGCCAGCAGCTTGGATGGGGCTAACACTGAAGCTTTCTTT.

This rearrangement joins TRBV29-1 to TRBJ2-2, with 8 bases that match TRBD1. Trimming at V came to 6 bases and at J to 1 base, leaving 10 bases not matched to a gene. Germline-derived CDR1 and CDR2 are SQVTM and ANQGSEA. The CDR3 sequence is 16 residues long. The CDR3 region has the DNA TGCAGCGTCCTGTTAGGGGGGACAGGGAACACCGGGGAGCTGTTTTTT. Translated, it gives CSVLLGGTGNTGELFF.

The V gene is TRBV21-1, the J gene TRBJ2-3; TRBD2, as called in the table, went unchecked against the DNA. TRBV21-1 is a pseudogene segment. The CDR3 contains 15 residues. CDR3 in DNA: TGTGCCAGCGAACCTAGCGGGAGCATTACAGATACGCAGTATTTT. Its protein is CASEPSGSITDTQYF.

In its sample, this clone was seen a few times. CDR3: CASSYRDFGTEAFF. DNA for the CDR3: TGCGCCAGCAGCTACCGGGACTTTGGGACTGAAGCTTTCTTT. The rearrangement uses TRBV5-1 and TRBJ1-1; D is perhaps TRBD1 (5 bases). This CDR3 has 14 residues. V was trimmed by 3 bases and J by 5 bases, leaving 14 bases between them. The germline gives CDR1 SGHRS, CDR2 YFSETQ.